The 13 T cell receptor beta chains reported below all come from one sample, sequenced in a study of shared clonotypes between healthy human individuals. Some clones are missing from TCRdb's copy, which holds only in-frame ones; the method was immunoSEQ multiplex PCR. The data hold roughly 520,000 clones, with approximately 94% observed a single time. What was sequenced was naive CD4+ T cells sorted from blood. Subset specified: CD45RA+ positively selected. These receptors all stem from a woman under 40 in good health.

The chain couples TRBV2 to TRBJ2-1; TRBD2 matches 7 bases. CDR1 and CDR2 from the germline V gene are SNHLY and FYNNEI. Unmatched junction bases numbered 6, after V lost 7 bases and J lost 0 bases. The CDR3 is 15 amino acids. For the CDR3, the DNA is TGTGCCAGCAATATGAAGCGGGGCTCCTACAATGAGCAGTTCTTC. This gives the protein CASNMKRGSYNEQFF.

The CDR3 DNA sequence: TGTGCCAGCAGTTTAGACCAGGGCACTGGAAACACCATATATTTT. It codes for CASSLDQGTGNTIYF. The rearrangement joins TRBV28 to TRBJ1-3; possibly TRBD1 for D (5 bases). The CDR3 is 15 residues long. V lost 2 bases and J 2 bases, leaving 10 bases between the germline ends. Per the germline V gene, CDR1 is MDHEN and CDR2 is SYDVKM.

This clone was observed a handful of times. The chain links TRBV6-6 to TRBJ1-1; weak D call: TRBD1 (6 bases). The germline gives CDR1 MNHNY, CDR2 SVGAGI (reference sequence). The V end was cut by 4 bases, the J end by 1 base, with 10 bases between. This CDR3 spans 14 amino acids. The CDR3 is CASSSGTPNTEAFF. The CDR3 coding sequence is TGTGCCAGCAGTTCTGGGACACCGAACACTGAAGCTTTCTTT.

The genes are TRBV19 and TRBJ1-5; D possibly corresponds to TRBD1 (5 bases). CDR1 is LNHDA and CDR2 is SQIVND in the germline V gene (reference sequence). V was trimmed by 9 bases and J by 2 bases, leaving 14 bases between them. The CDR3 covers 14 residues. CDR3 DNA: TGTGCCAGCACCGGGACCGATGGCAATCAGCCCCAGCATTTT. Residues: CASTGTDGNQPQHF.

This clone was detected only once. This chain uses TRBV19 with TRBJ2-3; possibly TRBD1 for D (5 bases). Germline V lookup: CDR1 LNHDA, CDR2 SQIVND (reference sequence). Trimming took off 4 bases at V and 4 bases at J, with 15 bases between the two ends. The CDR3 runs to 15 residues. Written as DNA, the CDR3 is TGTGCCAGTAGTACGGAAGGGGCTATGCCAGATACGCAGTATTTT. This sequence encodes CASSTEGAMPDTQYF.

The chain recombines TRBV29-1 with TRBJ2-6, with D hard to call. Germline CDR1 is SQVTM and CDR2 is ANQGSEA. The V end was cut by 5 bases, the J end by 2 bases, with 7 bases between. This CDR3 spans 13 amino acids. CDR3 in amino acids: CSVTRAGANVLTF. In DNA, the CDR3 is TGCAGCGTTACCCGGGCTGGGGCCAACGTCCTGACTTTC.

DNA for the CDR3: TGCAGCGTTAGCGGGGAGAACTCCTACGAGCAGTACTTC. This sequence encodes CSVSGENSYEQYF. The J gene is TRBJ2-7, the V gene TRBV29-1, with TRBD2 matching over 7 bases. CDR3 size: 13 residues. Per the germline V gene, CDR1 is SQVTM and CDR2 is ANQGSEA. The J segment lost 0 bases and the V segment lost 5 bases, leaving 4 bases of the junction unmatched.

This chain joins TRBV7-6 and TRBJ1-1, with D possibly matching TRBD1 (5 bases). The CDR3 is 17 residues long. V lost 1 base and J 5 bases, leaving 20 bases between the germline ends. Looked up from germline, CDR1 is SGHVS and CDR2 is FNYEAQ. The CDR3 loop is CASSLGGFGIDKTEAFF. DNA for the CDR3: TGTGCCAGCAGCTTAGGGGGCTTTGGAATTGATAAGACTGAAGCTTTCTTT.

This clone was recorded once. V gene TRBV29-1 combines with J gene TRBJ1-4, with no clear D. In germline, CDR1 is SQVTM, CDR2 ANQGSEA. With 0 bases removed from V and 8 bases from J, the gap between germline ends came to 4 bases. This CDR3 is built from 11 residues. The CDR3 region is CSVEEGEKLFF. DNA of the CDR3: TGCAGCGTTGAAGAAGGGGAAAAACTGTTTTTT.

The rearrangement joins TRBV19 to TRBJ2-1; D might be TRBD2 (5 bases). Germline V gives CDR1 LNHDA, CDR2 SQIVND (reference sequence). V lost 5 bases and J 0 bases, leaving 14 bases between the germline ends. The CDR3 length is 16 residues. The chain's CDR3 is CASSSRVEGSYNEQFF. The CDR3 nucleotides are TGTGCCAGTAGTTCCCGGGTAGAGGGCTCCTACAATGAGCAGTTCTTC.

This clone was counted once. A junction boundary mismatches the germline segment, possibly from a read error. The genes are TRBV30 and TRBJ2-6; D uncertain. CDR1 is GTSNPN, CDR2 SVGIG, per germline (reference sequence). The CDR3 sequence is 14 residues long. The CDR3, as DNA: TGTGCCAGGAGTTTTGCCTCTGGGGCCAACGTCCTGACTTTC. This translates into CARSFASGANVLTF.

The rearrangement uses TRBV7-9 and TRBJ1-2; D unclear. Trimming took 1 base from V and 3 from J, leaving 9 bases between them. This CDR3 is 14 amino acids long. CDR1 is SEHNR and CDR2 is FQNEAQ in the germline V gene (reference sequence). The CDR3 protein is CASSLVGVYYGYTF. The CDR3 DNA reads TGTGCCAGCAGCTTAGTGGGTGTCTACTATGGCTACACCTTC.

This rearrangement joins TRBV11-2 to TRBJ2-1; perhaps TRBD2 as D (5 bases). CDR3 length: 14 amino acids. V lost 0 bases and J 9 bases, leaving 12 bases between the germline ends. The V gene's germline CDR1 is SGHAT and CDR2 FQNNGV. CDR3 loop: CASSLDYSRVEQFF. The CDR3 DNA sequence: TGTGCCAGCAGCTTAGATTACTCGAGGGTTGAGCAGTTCTTC.